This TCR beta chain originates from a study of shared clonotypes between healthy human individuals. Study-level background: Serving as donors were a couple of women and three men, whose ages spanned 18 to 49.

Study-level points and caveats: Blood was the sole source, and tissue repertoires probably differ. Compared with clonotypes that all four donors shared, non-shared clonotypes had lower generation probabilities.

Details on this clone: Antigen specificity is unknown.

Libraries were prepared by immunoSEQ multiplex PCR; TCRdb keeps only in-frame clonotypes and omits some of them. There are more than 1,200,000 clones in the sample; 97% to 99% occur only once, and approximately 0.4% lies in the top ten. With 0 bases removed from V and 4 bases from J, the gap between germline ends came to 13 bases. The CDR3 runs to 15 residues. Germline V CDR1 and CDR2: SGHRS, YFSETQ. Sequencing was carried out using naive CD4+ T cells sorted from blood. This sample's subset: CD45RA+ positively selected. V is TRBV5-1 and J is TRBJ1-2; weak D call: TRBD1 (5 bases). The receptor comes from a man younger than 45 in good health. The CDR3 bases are TGCGCCAGCAGCTTGGCCCGGGGGGGTTCCTATGGCTACACCTTC. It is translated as CASSLARGGSYGYTF.